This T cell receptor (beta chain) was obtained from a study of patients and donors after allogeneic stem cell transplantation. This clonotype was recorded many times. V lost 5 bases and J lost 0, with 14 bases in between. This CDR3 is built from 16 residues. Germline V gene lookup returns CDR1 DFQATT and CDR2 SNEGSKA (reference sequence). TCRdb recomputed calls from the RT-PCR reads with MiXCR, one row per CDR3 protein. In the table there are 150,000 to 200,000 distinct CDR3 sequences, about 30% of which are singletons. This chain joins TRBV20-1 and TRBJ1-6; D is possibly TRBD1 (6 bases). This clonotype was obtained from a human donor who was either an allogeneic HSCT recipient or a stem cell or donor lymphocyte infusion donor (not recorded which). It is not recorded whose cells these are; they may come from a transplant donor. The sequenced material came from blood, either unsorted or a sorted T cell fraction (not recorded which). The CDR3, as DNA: TGCAGTGCTTACAATAGGGGGAGCTCCTATAATTCACCCCTCCACTTT. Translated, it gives CSAYNRGSSYNSPLHF.